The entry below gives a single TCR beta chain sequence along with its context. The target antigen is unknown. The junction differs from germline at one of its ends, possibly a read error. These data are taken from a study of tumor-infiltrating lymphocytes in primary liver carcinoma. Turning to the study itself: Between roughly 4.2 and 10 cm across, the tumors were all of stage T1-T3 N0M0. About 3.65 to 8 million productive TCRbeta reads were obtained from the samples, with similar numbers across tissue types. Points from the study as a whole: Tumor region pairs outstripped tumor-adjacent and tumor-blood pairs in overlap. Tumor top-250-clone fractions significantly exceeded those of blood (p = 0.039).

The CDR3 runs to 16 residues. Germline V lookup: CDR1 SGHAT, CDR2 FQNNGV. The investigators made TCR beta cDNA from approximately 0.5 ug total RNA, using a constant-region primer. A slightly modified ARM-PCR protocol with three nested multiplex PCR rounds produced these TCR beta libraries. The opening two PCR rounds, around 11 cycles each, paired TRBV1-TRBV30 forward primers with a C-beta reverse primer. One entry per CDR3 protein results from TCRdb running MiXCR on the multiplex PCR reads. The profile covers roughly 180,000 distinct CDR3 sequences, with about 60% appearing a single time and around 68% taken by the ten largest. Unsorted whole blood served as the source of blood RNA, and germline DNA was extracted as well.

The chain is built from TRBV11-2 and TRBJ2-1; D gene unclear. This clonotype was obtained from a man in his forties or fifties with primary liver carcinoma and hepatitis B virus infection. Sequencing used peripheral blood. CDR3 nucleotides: TGTGCCGGCAGCTTGTCACAGTCCGGCTCCTACAATGAGCAGTTCTTC. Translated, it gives CAGSLSQSGSYNEQFF.